Following are 28 T cell receptor beta chains from one sample sequenced in a study of blood T cell repertoires in COVID-19. Sequencing was performed with immunoSEQ multiplex PCR; in TCRdb, only in-frame clones are kept and a portion is missing. The sample carries 150,000 to 200,000 clones, around 85% recorded once. The sample was peripheral blood. These receptors were obtained from an elderly woman with acute or convalescent COVID-19.

V and J are TRBV7-6 and TRBJ2-1; 7 nucleotides align to TRBD1. The CDR3 has 16 amino acids. V gave up 2 bases and J gave up 1 base; unmatched junction bases: 5. Germline V gene sequence: CDR1 SGHVS, CDR2 FNYEAQ. The CDR3 DNA follows: TGTGCCAGCAGCTTAACCCAGGGGGATTCCTACAATGAGCAGTTCTTC. Amino acid sequence: CASSLTQGDSYNEQFF.

In its sample, this clone was seen once. The rearrangement links TRBV5-1 to TRBJ1-2; D is ambiguous. V was pared by 0 bases and J by 6 bases, with 9 bases between. The CDR3 consists of 13 residues. The germline V gene has CDR1 SGHRS and CDR2 YFSETQ. This chain's CDR3 is CASSLGAGNGYTF. DNA of the CDR3: TGCGCCAGCAGCTTGGGCGCAGGTAATGGCTACACCTTC.

The chain couples TRBV6-2 or TRBV6-3 to TRBJ1-2; D is undetermined. CDR3 size: 13 residues. V lost 5 bases and J 4 bases, leaving 11 bases between the germline ends. The germline CDR1 and CDR2 sequences are MNHEY and SVGEGT. CDR3 region: CASSPPGVYGYTF. The CDR3 coding sequence is TGTGCCAGCAGTCCCCCGGGAGTCTATGGCTACACCTTC.

The CDR3 spells CATSRDYGVTGGEKLFF. The DNA for the CDR3 is TGTGCCACCAGCAGAGATTACGGAGTGACAGGGGGGGAAAAACTGTTTTTT. The V call is TRBV15, the J call TRBJ1-4; 9 nucleotides match TRBD1. V lost 0 bases to trimming and J lost 8 bases; unmatched junction nucleotides: 10. The CDR3 spans 17 residues. Germline V gene data show CDR1 as LNHNV and CDR2 as YYDKDF (reference sequence). The full variable domain, completed using reference TRBV15 and TRBJ1-4, is DAMVIQNPRYQVTQFGKPVTLSCSQTLNHNVMYWYQQKSSQAPKLLFHYYDKDFNNEADTPDNFQSRRPNTSFCFLDIRSPGLGDTAMYLCATSRDYGVTGGEKLFFGSGTQLSVL.

This chain connects TRBV5-4 to TRBJ2-7, with D unclear. In germline, CDR1 is SGHNT, CDR2 YYREEE (reference sequence). V lost 2 bases to trimming and J lost 0 bases, with 18 bases between them. CDR3 length: 17 residues. The DNA of the CDR3 is TGTGCCAGCAGCTTCCCAGGTACCCCCGGATCCTCCTACGAGCAGTACTTC. It is translated as CASSFPGTPGSSYEQYF. The full variable domain, in which reference TRBV5-4 and TRBJ2-7 provide the parts outside the CDR3, is ETGVTQSPTHLIKTRGQQVTLRCSSQSGHNTVSWYQQALGQGPQFIFQYYREEENGRGNFPPRFSGLQFPNYSSELNVNALELDDSALYLCASSFPGTPGSSYEQYFGPGTRLTVT.

This chain links TRBV9 with TRBJ2-3, with 8 bases aligning to TRBD2. There are 15 residues in the CDR3. Germline V gene data show CDR1 as SGDLS and CDR2 as YYNGEE. With 0 bases clipped from V and 6 bases from J, the junction kept 6 bases outside the gene matches. Written as DNA, the CDR3 is TGTGCCAGCAGCGTAGCGGGGGGGCCAGGCGATACGCAGTATTTT. It encodes CASSVAGGPGDTQYF.

The rearrangement joins TRBV5-1 to TRBJ2-5; maybe TRBD1 (5 bases). This CDR3 has 14 amino acids. The V gene lost 4 bases and the J gene lost 1 base, with 11 bases spanning the gap. Germline V CDR1 and CDR2: SGHRS, YFSETQ. As DNA, the CDR3 is TGCGCCAGCAGCCCGGACAATCCCCAAGAGACCCAGTACTTC. This gives the protein CASSPDNPQETQYF.

The genes are TRBV9 and TRBJ1-4; no firm D call. V was pared by 1 base and J by 8 bases, with 18 bases between. Germline lookup yields CDR1 SGDLS and CDR2 YYNGEE. There are 16 residues in the CDR3. The DNA of the CDR3 is TGTGCCAGCAGCGTATTCGAGGGAAGGCCTGAGGAAAAACTGTTTTTT. Translation gives CASSVFEGRPEEKLFF.

This clone was found a few times. The rearrangement uses TRBV7-2 and TRBJ2-7, with 9 bases fitting TRBD2. J was trimmed by 2 bases and V by 4 bases; bases with no gene match: 6. CDR1 is SGHTA, CDR2 FQGNSA, per germline. This CDR3 region has 15 residues. As DNA, the CDR3 is TGTGCCAGCAGCTCCTTGGCGGGAGGGCCCTACGAGCAGTACTTC. The encoded protein is CASSSLAGGPYEQYF.

The chain combines TRBV7-3 with TRBJ1-1; D unresolved. The V and J ends lost 5 bases and 6 bases respectively, with 16 bases between them. Germline CDR1 and CDR2: SGHTA and FQGTGA. The CDR3 extends over 14 amino acids. The CDR3 DNA sequence: TGTGCCAGCAGCCCTCGGGCCCAAGCGGCTGAAGCTTTCTTT. Residues: CASSPRAQAAEAFF.

This clone has just one count. The chain employs TRBV4-1 and TRBJ1-5, with D unclear. This CDR3 contains 14 residues. Trimming shortened V by 4 bases and J by 6 bases, and 13 bases separated the two germline ends. Germline values: CDR1 MGHRA, CDR2 YSYEKL. For the CDR3, the DNA is TGCGCCAGCAGCCTCGTGAGCGCCGGTCAGCCCCAGCATTTT. Encoded protein: CASSLVSAGQPQHF.

The chain couples TRBV5-1 to TRBJ1-3; D not resolved. CDR3 length: 15 residues. Germline CDR1 reads SGHRS; CDR2 reads YFSETQ. Deletions cut 4 bases from V and 0 bases from J, with 11 bases between. The DNA of the CDR3 is TGCGCCAGCAGCACAGAAGGCAACTCTGGAAACACCATATATTTT. Amino acids: CASSTEGNSGNTIYF.

The J gene is TRBJ2-3, the V gene TRBV5-4; no firm D call. Germline values: CDR1 SGHNT, CDR2 YYREEE (reference sequence). The CDR3 covers 15 residues. V was pared by 4 bases and J by 0 bases, with 12 bases between. The CDR3 protein is CASSPDSGSTDTQYF. The CDR3 DNA follows: TGTGCCAGCAGCCCAGATTCCGGGAGCACAGATACGCAGTATTTT. Looking up the rest from reference TRBV5-4 and TRBJ2-3 gives the full variable domain: ETGVTQSPTHLIKTRGQQVTLRCSSQSGHNTVSWYQQALGQGPQFIFQYYREEENGRGNFPPRFSGLQFPNYSSELNVNALELDDSALYLCASSPDSGSTDTQYFGPGTRLTVL.

The chain carries TRBV7-2 and TRBJ1-2; no clear D. Germline V gene sequence: CDR1 SGHTA, CDR2 FQGNSA. Deletions cut 1 base from V and 4 bases from J, with 13 bases between. The length of the CDR3 is 15 residues. CDR3 in amino acids: CASSLVMSGSYGYTF. CDR3 coding DNA: TGTGCCAGCAGCTTAGTGATGTCCGGGTCCTATGGCTACACCTTC.

The rearrangement uses TRBV6-5 and TRBJ2-3; a weak D match, TRBD2 (6 bases). This CDR3 spans 13 amino acids. The ends were cut back, 6 bases at V and 10 bases at J, with 17 bases in the middle. Germline assignment: CDR1 MNHEY and CDR2 SVGAGI. CDR3 protein: CASRGTGRRAQYF. The DNA for the CDR3 is TGTGCCAGCAGGGGCACGGGCCGGAGGGCGCAGTATTTT.

DNA of the CDR3: TGTGCCAGCAGTCTCTCAGGGGGCACTGAAGCTTTCTTT. It specifies CASSLSGGTEAFF. This chain uses TRBV6-5 with TRBJ1-1, with 7 bases lining up with TRBD1. The trim removed 5 bases at V and 4 bases at J, leaving 4 bases unmatched. There are 13 residues in the CDR3. CDR1 is MNHEY and CDR2 is SVGAGI in the germline V gene.

This chain connects TRBV6-1 to TRBJ2-5; tentative D call: TRBD1 (6 bases). Germline lookup yields CDR1 MNHNS and CDR2 SASEGT. The CDR3 contains 18 residues. V was shortened by 3 bases and J by 1 base, with 21 bases between the two germline ends. The CDR3 nucleotides read TGTGCCAGCAGTGACAACAGGGTGAGGACAACGAGCCAAGAGACCCAGTACTTC. It specifies CASSDNRVRTTSQETQYF.

The chain is built from TRBV19 and TRBJ1-1, with 9 bases aligning to TRBD1. There are 13 residues in the CDR3. Losses at the gene ends were 6 bases for V and 4 bases for J; bases not matched to a gene: 3. Germline V gives CDR1 LNHDA, CDR2 SQIVND (reference sequence). The CDR3 DNA reads TGTGCCAGTAGCCGGGACAGGGTCACTGAAGCTTTCTTT. Its translation: CASSRDRVTEAFF.

The sample holds one count of this clone. The V call is TRBV5-1, the J call TRBJ2-1; the match to TRBD1 covers 8 bases. After removal of 4 bases from V and 8 bases from J, the junction contained 14 bases not matched to a gene. The germline CDR1 and CDR2 sequences are SGHRS and YFSETQ. The CDR3 is 16 residues long. The CDR3 is CASSQLGRQGRDEQFF. Written as DNA, the CDR3 is TGCGCCAGCAGCCAACTGGGGAGACAGGGGAGAGATGAGCAGTTCTTC.

This chain links TRBV5-1 with TRBJ1-4; possible D gene TRBD1, 5 bases. Germline CDR1 is SGHRS and CDR2 is YFSETQ. V was pared by 3 bases and J by 0 bases, with 12 bases between. This CDR3 region has 16 residues. The CDR3 DNA reads TGCGCCAGCAGCTCTGGGGTAGGGGCAACTAATGAAAAACTGTTTTTT. It codes for CASSSGVGATNEKLFF.

V gene TRBV10-1 combines with J gene TRBJ1-4; TRBD1 is a possible D gene (5 bases). The germline V gene encodes CDR1 WNHNN and CDR2 SYGVQD (reference sequence). V shed 9 bases and J shed 6 bases, with 14 bases lying between them. This CDR3 is 13 amino acids long. CDR3 DNA: TGCGCCAGGGACCGACAGTTATATGAAAAACTGTTTTTT. It yields the protein CARDRQLYEKLFF.

The V call is TRBV18, the J call TRBJ2-1; D uncertain. Germline V gene data show CDR1 as KGHSH and CDR2 as LQKENI. Trimming took off 0 bases at V and 7 bases at J, with 13 bases between the two ends. This CDR3 contains 15 residues. CDR3: CASSPPLFPLNEQFF. The CDR3 region has the DNA TGTGCCAGCTCACCACCCCTTTTCCCCTTGAATGAGCAGTTCTTC.

The chain employs TRBV7-2 and TRBJ1-2; 7 bases line up with TRBD1. There are 16 residues in the CDR3. Germline V gives CDR1 SGHTA, CDR2 FQGNSA. V shed 5 bases and J 4 bases; nucleotides not matched to a gene: 13. The CDR3 region is CASSVGTATPLYGYTF. CDR3 nucleotide sequence: TGTGCCAGCAGCGTAGGGACAGCGACACCCCTCTATGGCTACACCTTC.

The CDR3 is CASGRAFSGNTIYF. CDR3 DNA: TGTGCCAGCGGGAGGGCATTCTCTGGAAACACCATATATTTT. The chain employs TRBV6-5 and TRBJ1-3, with no clear D. The germline V gene encodes CDR1 MNHEY and CDR2 SVGAGI. This CDR3 has 14 amino acids. Trimming shortened V by 8 bases and J by 0 bases, and 11 bases separated the two germline ends.

The rearrangement joins TRBV14 to TRBJ2-3; 11 nucleotides align to TRBD2. J was trimmed by 2 bases and V by 1 base; bases with no gene match: 2. The CDR3 runs 16 residues. The V gene's germline CDR1 is SGHDN and CDR2 FVKESK. CDR3 DNA sequence: TGTGCCAGCAGCCAAGGGACTAGCGGGTTCACAGATACGCAGTATTTT. Protein: CASSQGTSGFTDTQYF.

The rearrangement links TRBV6-5 to TRBJ2-7; 7 bases agree with TRBD2. The germline V gene encodes CDR1 MNHEY and CDR2 SVGAGI. The CDR3 loop spans 13 amino acids. Unmatched junction bases numbered 5, after V lost 4 bases and J lost 5 bases. This chain's CDR3 is CASSSAGADEQYF. The CDR3 bases are TGTGCCAGCAGTTCCGCGGGAGCCGACGAGCAGTACTTC.

This clone appeared many times. The CDR3 bases are TGTGCCAGCAGACTCGGACAGGGTAGCGAAAAACTGTTTTTT. This codes for CASRLGQGSEKLFF. This chain links TRBV27 with TRBJ1-4; 8 bases match TRBD1. CDR3 length: 14 residues. Trimming at V came to 6 bases and at J to 8 bases, leaving 8 bases not matched to a gene. Germline CDR1 reads MNHEY; CDR2 reads SMNVEV (reference sequence).

The chain joins TRBV3-1 (or the pseudogene TRBV3-2) to TRBJ1-2; 7 bases fit TRBD1. The CDR3 totals 13 residues. The germline V gene has CDR1 LGHDT and CDR2 YNNKEL (reference sequence). Losses at the gene ends were 4 bases for V and 7 bases for J; bases not matched to a gene: 6. The CDR3 reads CASSLTGDGGYTF. For the CDR3, the DNA is TGTGCCAGCAGCCTCACAGGGGACGGTGGCTACACCTTC.